Sequencing of this T cell receptor (beta chain) was carried out in a study of blood T cell repertoires in COVID-19. The CDR3 covers 14 residues. Deletions cut 6 bases from V and 0 bases from J, with 11 bases between. The germline V gene has CDR1 LNHDA and CDR2 SQIVND (reference sequence). Sequenced by immunoSEQ multiplex PCR; TCRdb stores in-frame clones only, minus some. This sample yields around 150,000 clones, of which 60% to 80% are seen a single time; around 3% belongs to the top ten. The V call is TRBV19, the J call TRBJ1-2; D possibly corresponds to TRBD1 (6 bases). The sequencing sample was made of PBMCs or T cells enriched from blood (not recorded which). The TCR comes from a woman aged 45-65 years who had recovered from COVID-19. CDR3 sequence: CASSPGQANYGYTF. DNA of the CDR3: TGTGCCAGTAGCCCGGGACAAGCTAACTATGGCTACACCTTC.